The source of this TCR beta chain is a study of cytomegalovirus exposure and HLA in healthy donors. Study-level results: When a later analysis compared HLA-associated TCR beta chains with equally common others, the HLA-associated chains turned out to be more clonally expanded and to have lower generation probabilities. Cytomegalovirus association was assigned to more than 150 TCR beta chains. Previous analysis showed most TCR beta V segments were productive about 87% or about 30% of the time.

This CDR3 is 18 amino acids long. V lost 4 bases, J lost 2 bases, and 7 bases stayed unmatched. CDR1 SGHAT and CDR2 FQNNGV come from the germline V gene. In the case of this clone: Its antigen is undetermined.

Use of 60 Vbeta and 13 Jbeta primers characterized the PCR. Assay used: immunoSEQ multiplex PCR; TCRdb lists only in-frame clones, some missing. This table holds roughly 120,000 clones, around 62% found once. This receptor was identified in a woman between 40 and 50 years old in good health and CMV-seropositive. This chain uses TRBV11-2 with TRBJ2-1, with 14 nucleotides matching TRBD2. The sequenced material came from PBMCs. The CDR3 spells CASSWPGLAGAPYNEQFF. In DNA form, the CDR3 reads TGTGCCAGCAGCTGGCCGGGACTAGCGGGAGCCCCCTACAATGAGCAGTTCTTC.